This T cell receptor beta chain originates from a study of spatial heterogeneity in lung cancer. Time point in this sample: sample taken at primary tumor resection. From tumor, nontumor lung or frozen PBMC, whole RNA was taken unsorted for sequencing. From the 5' RACE reads, TCRdb called clonotypes with MiXCR, one entry per CDR3 protein. The sample has nearly 80,000 distinct CDR3 sequences; 8% are singletons. The receptor was isolated from a male donor with early-stage non-small cell lung cancer. Source: PBMCs, taken at surgery.

The CDR3 coding sequence is TGTGCCAGCAGCTTATTCAGAATGAACACTGAAGCTTTCTTT. Its translation is CASSLFRMNTEAFF. The V gene is TRBV6-2 or TRBV6-3, the J gene TRBJ1-1, with D uncertain. The CDR3 runs to 14 residues. Trimming took 6 bases from V and 0 from J, leaving 11 bases between them. CDR1 and CDR2 (germline): MNHEY, SVGEGT.